Detailed here is one T cell receptor beta chain. It lacks a known antigen. Per-base qualities were not stored, and no clone one base away is much larger. Its CDR3 holds 17 amino acids, cysteine through phenylalanine. This entry keeps only the CDR3 DNA: 51 bases, framed from base 1. The germline V gene (reference sequence) gives CDR1 as WNHNN and CDR2 as SYGVQD. V is pruned by 6 bases and J by 4 bases, leaving 16 bases of the junction without a gene match. The sample is drawn from a study of blood T cell repertoires in COVID-19 (dated by TCRdb to 2018 to 2021). Some background on the complete study: Collaborator samples came from the United States, Italy and Spain and covered acute and convalescent phases of COVID-19. The prospective study material was composed of cDNA or gDNA derived from T cells, B-cell-depleted T cells, or PBMCs. The dataset comprised deeply sampled blood TCRbeta repertoires from subjects exposed to, actively infected with, or recovered from COVID-19. A freely available public database, intended as a resource for researchers studying the immune response to SARS-CoV-2, is where the repertoires were released. The samples were drawn from the first 160 participants of the ongoing ImmuneRACE study and from 1,254 subjects provided by 6 global collaborators. Nearly every sample came with metadata listing a de-identified subject ID, COVID-19 status, age in years and sex. Where HLA class I and class II types were available, the types were taken from metadata supplied by the sample provider, not from assay-based typing.

What the study reported, not specific to this receptor: Clinical and demographic metadata were provided uncurated, with the amount varying by source and participant.

TCRbeta CDR3 regions were amplified from genomic DNA by means of the immunoSEQ Assay, a bias-controlled multiplex PCR. The authors' analysis ran thus. Nucleated cell counts per sample were estimated from amplification of reference gene primers within the assay. To quantify the absolute abundance of each unique TCRbeta CDR3 rearrangement, sequence reads were collapsed and filtered. Productive Simpson clonality was computed per sample as the square root of Simpson's diversity index over productive rearrangements. TCRdb's version of the immuneACCESS table is confined to in-frame rearrangements and falls short of the full clone set. An unresolved V gene accounts for under half of the shortfall where checked; the remainder is of unknown origin. V, J and clone size are taken as reported in that table, and D and trimming were inferred from the DNA itself. Present in this sample are about 220,000 clones, roughly 80% of which were seen just once. The ten largest clones take up roughly 2.3% of the sample.

The collaborating institutions used their own protocols to collect whole blood in K2EDTA tubes. For TCRbeta analysis, collaborators shipped samples in one of three forms: frozen whole blood, isolated PBMCs, or DNA extracted from either of those sample types. The chain is made from TRBV10-1 and TRBJ2-7; 9 central nucleotides agree with TRBD1. Material for sequencing was peripheral blood. The receptor was derived from a woman in her fifties or sixties with acute or convalescent COVID-19. This receptor has the CDR3 CASRHLEGTGCPYEQYF. The nucleotide sequence reads as follows: TGCGCCAGCAGGCATTTAGAGGGGACAGGGTGTCCGTACGAGCAGTACTTC.